One sample yielded the 24 T cell receptor beta chains listed below, sequenced in a study of blood T cell repertoires in COVID-19 (dated by TCRdb to the early 2020s). Library generation was performed with the immunoSEQ multiplex PCR assay. TCRdb took over this immuneACCESS table, retaining in-frame rearrangements with V and J assigned. Such tables are incomplete; in checked studies, under half of the missing clones stem from an unresolved V gene, and the remainder is unexplained. In all, the sample holds about 52,000 clones, and about 90% of those were seen once. The ten biggest clones cover over 3% of the sample. The sample comprised peripheral blood. The receptors shown here come from a human donor in a cohort sampled during active COVID-19.

The chain has TRBV9 and TRBJ1-3; 8 bases align to TRBD1. V shed 4 bases, J shed 4 bases, and the junction held 10 bases outside the gene matches. The length of the CDR3 is 16 residues. From germline, CDR1 is SGDLS and CDR2 YYNGEE. The CDR3 DNA is TGTGCCAGCAGCATAAGAGGGACAGGCTTGGGAAACACCATATATTTT. Protein: CASSIRGTGLGNTIYF. The entire variable domain, with the rest obtained from reference TRBV9 and TRBJ1-3, is as follows: DSGVTQTPKHLITATGQRVTLRCSPRSGDLSVYWYQQSLDQGLQFLIQYYNGEERAKGNILERFSAQQFPDLHSELNLSSLELGDSALYFCASSIRGTGLGNTIYFGEGSWLTVV.

This chain connects TRBV7-3 to TRBJ2-7; TRBD2 matches at 11 bases. The CDR3 is 18 amino acids. Germline-derived CDR1 and CDR2 are SGHTA and FQGTGA. J lost 0 bases, V lost 5 bases, and 12 bases had no gene match. The DNA of the CDR3 is TGTGCCAGCAGCCCCGGCGCTAGCGGGAGGCCCAGCTCCTACGAGCAGTACTTC. It is translated as CASSPGASGRPSSYEQYF.

This clone came up a few times. CDR3 DNA sequence: TGTGCCAGCAGTGTCCAGGGAAGTAATGAGCAGTTCTTC. Amino acids: CASSVQGSNEQFF. The chain employs TRBV6-4 and TRBJ2-1, with D possibly TRBD1 on 5 matching bases. Germline-derived CDR1 and CDR2 are MRHNA and SNTAGT. The CDR3 is 13 residues long. V lost 4 bases, J lost 7 bases, and 11 bases lay in between.

V and J are TRBV9 and TRBJ2-1; 10 bases are shared with TRBD1. Per germline, CDR1 SGDLS and CDR2 YYNGEE. The CDR3 runs 16 residues. V lost 0 bases and J lost 6; bases outside the gene matches: 6. The CDR3 loop reads CASSVGGTGVPNEQFF. CDR3 sequence (DNA): TGTGCCAGCAGCGTAGGAGGGACAGGGGTCCCCAATGAGCAGTTCTTC.

The chain combines TRBV3-1 (or the pseudogene TRBV3-2) with TRBJ2-3; TRBD1 might be the D (5 bases). This CDR3 contains 15 residues. Germline loops: CDR1 LGHDT, CDR2 YNNKEL (reference sequence). V was clipped by 1 base and J by 3 bases, with 11 bases between them. Written as DNA, the CDR3 is TGTGCCAGCAGCCAAGGTTTCCGGACAACAGATACGCAGTATTTT. Translating gives CASSQGFRTTDTQYF.

The chain joins TRBV5-5 to TRBJ2-5; 13 bases agree with TRBD2. Germline lookup yields CDR1 SGHKS and CDR2 YYEKEE (reference sequence). The CDR3 spans 17 residues. With V trimmed by 6 bases and J by 2 bases, 10 bases remained unmatched. CDR3 sequence (DNA): TGTGCCAGCACCCGGACTAGCGGGAGAGGGGGGCAAGAGACCCAGTACTTC. Its translation is CASTRTSGRGGQETQYF.

The genes are TRBV2 and TRBJ2-7; D is perhaps TRBD2 (6 bases). Trimming pared 11 bases from V and 1 base from J, leaving 12 bases between. This CDR3 contains 12 residues. CDR1 and CDR2 (germline): SNHLY, FYNNEI. CDR3: CAGKRGSYEQYF. In nucleotides, the CDR3 is TGTGCCGGGAAACGGGGGTCCTACGAGCAGTACTTC.

The chain is built from TRBV25-1 and TRBJ2-1; TRBD2 matches 9 bases. This CDR3 is 14 amino acids long. CDR1 and CDR2 (germline): MGHDK, SYGVNS. Trimming removed 7 bases from V and 6 bases from J; junction bases left unmatched: 7. The CDR3 sequence: CASTASGNFNEQFF. DNA for the CDR3: TGTGCCAGCACGGCTAGCGGGAACTTCAATGAGCAGTTCTTC.

This clone was found a few times. The chain has TRBV25-1 and TRBJ1-3; D uncertain. The CDR3 loop spans 16 amino acids. Trimming left V 3 bases short and J 2 bases short, with 14 bases between. CDR1 is MGHDK and CDR2 is SYGVNS in the germline V gene. CDR3 protein: CASSDIGREAGNTIYF. The CDR3 DNA follows: TGTGCCAGCAGTGATATCGGGAGGGAGGCTGGAAACACCATATATTTT.

The chain is built from TRBV25-1 and TRBJ1-1; TRBD1 matches 7 bases. The trim removed 6 bases at V and 7 bases at J, leaving 2 bases unmatched. The germline V gene encodes CDR1 MGHDK and CDR2 SYGVNS. CDR3 length: 11 residues. CDR3 amino acids: CASSGTVEAFF. DNA for the CDR3: TGTGCCAGCAGCGGGACAGTTGAAGCTTTCTTT.

V usage is TRBV30 and J usage is TRBJ2-3, with D possibly being TRBD2 (6 bases). Germline V gives CDR1 GTSNPN, CDR2 SVGIG (reference sequence). The CDR3 covers 13 residues. Trimming left V 3 bases short and J 4 bases short, with 11 bases between. The CDR3 sequence is CAWRPPGADTQYF. The CDR3 coding sequence is TGTGCCTGGAGGCCTCCGGGAGCAGATACGCAGTATTTT.

The V and J genes are TRBV30 and TRBJ2-7; possibly TRBD2 for D (5 bases). The V and J ends lost 5 bases and 5 bases respectively, with 13 bases between them. Per germline, CDR1 GTSNPN and CDR2 SVGIG (reference sequence). The CDR3 has 12 amino acids. Here the CDR3 reads CAWSWRRDEQYF. The DNA of the CDR3 is TGTGCCTGGTCTTGGAGGCGGGACGAGCAGTACTTC.

The V gene is TRBV18, the J gene TRBJ2-7, with 12 bases identical to TRBD1. Germline lookup yields CDR1 KGHSH and CDR2 LQKENI. Trimming removed 4 bases from V and 3 bases from J; junction bases left unmatched: 1. The CDR3 covers 14 residues. DNA for the CDR3: TGTGCCAGCTCACGGGACAGGGGGCTCTACGAGCAGTACTTC. Translating gives CASSRDRGLYEQYF.

V usage is TRBV7-3 and J usage is TRBJ2-7, with D possibly TRBD2 on 6 matching bases. The V gene's germline CDR1 is SGHTA and CDR2 FQGTGA. The CDR3 consists of 15 residues. Trimming took off 1 base at V and 4 bases at J, with 14 bases between the two ends. CDR3 DNA: TGTGCCAGCAGCTTAATCGCGGGGACGGGATACGAGCAGTACTTC. As protein: CASSLIAGTGYEQYF. Using reference TRBV7-3 and TRBJ2-7 for the parts outside the CDR3, the full variable domain is GAGVSQTPSNKVTEKGKYVELRCDPISGHTALYWYRQSLGQGPEFLIYFQGTGAADDSGLPNDRFFAVRPEGSVSTLKIQRTERGDSAVYLCASSLIAGTGYEQYFGPGTRLTVT.

The rearrangement joins TRBV4-1 to TRBJ2-3; 7 bases are a match to TRBD2. V shed 2 bases and J 4 bases; nucleotides not matched to a gene: 3. This CDR3 comprises 14 residues. Looked up from germline, CDR1 is MGHRA and CDR2 is YSYEKL. The CDR3 sequence is CASSQRGSADTQYF. In nucleotides, the CDR3 is TGCGCCAGCAGCCAACGCGGGAGTGCAGATACGCAGTATTTT.

The V and J genes are TRBV23-1 and TRBJ2-7; D ambiguous. TRBV23-1 is an open reading frame, and its role is uncertain. Trimming pared 3 bases from V and 3 bases from J, leaving 3 bases between. The length of the CDR3 is 11 residues. The CDR3 DNA reads as TGCGCCAGCAGTCACCTCTACGAGCAGTACTTC. This gives the protein CASSHLYEQYF.

J is TRBJ1-2 and V is TRBV30, with 7 bases lining up with TRBD1. The CDR3 totals 13 residues. V lost 1 base and J lost 5; bases outside the gene matches: 4. Germline assignment: CDR1 GTSNPN and CDR2 SVGIG (reference sequence). The CDR3 DNA sequence: TGTGCCTGGAGTGCGGGACAGAGATATGGCTACACCTTC. Amino acid sequence: CAWSAGQRYGYTF.

A single count supports this clone. The chain has TRBV5-6 and TRBJ2-3; D might be TRBD2 (5 bases). This CDR3 is built from 15 residues. Trimming removed 0 bases from V and 3 bases from J, with 11 bases in between. Germline values: CDR1 SGHDT, CDR2 YYEEEE. The CDR3: CASSLGAGGTDTQYF. Here the CDR3 DNA reads TGTGCCAGCAGCTTGGGTGCGGGTGGGACAGATACGCAGTATTTT.

This chain links TRBV4-1 with TRBJ2-7; possible D gene TRBD1, 6 bases. Germline V lookup: CDR1 MGHRA, CDR2 YSYEKL. CDR3 length: 14 amino acids. V was trimmed by 1 base and J by 2 bases, leaving 9 bases between them. This CDR3 reads CASSQVQGPYEQYF. The CDR3 bases are TGCGCCAGCAGCCAAGTTCAGGGGCCCTACGAGCAGTACTTC.

V and J are TRBV6-2 or TRBV6-3 and TRBJ2-1, with 12 positions matching TRBD2. This CDR3 is built from 19 residues. Trimming cost V 2 bases and J 3 bases; bases outside gene matches: 11. Germline CDR1 MNHEY, CDR2 SVGEGT. Written as DNA, the CDR3 is TGTGCCAGCAGTTACCCCGCCGGACTAGCGGGAAACCTCTACAATGAGCAGTTCTTC. Residues: CASSYPAGLAGNLYNEQFF.

The rearrangement joins TRBV10-3 to TRBJ2-1; 12 nucleotides line up with TRBD2. Germline V CDR1 and CDR2: ENHRY, SYGVKD. The V gene end was trimmed by 10 bases and the J gene end by 8 bases; junction bases not matched to a gene: 15. The CDR3 runs to 16 residues. The CDR3 spells CATVGLAGSGLDEQFF. The DNA of the CDR3 is TGTGCCACCGTTGGACTAGCGGGATCTGGTTTAGATGAGCAGTTCTTC.

This clone was counted once. The CDR3 nucleotides read TGTGCCAGCAGTTTGGAGCGGCCCTCCTACAATGAGCAGTTCTTC. As protein: CASSLERPSYNEQFF. The chain uses TRBV27 and TRBJ2-1; D perhaps matches TRBD2 (5 bases). Germline CDR1 is MNHEY and CDR2 is SMNVEV (reference sequence). V lost 3 bases and J lost 0, with 9 bases in between. The length of the CDR3 is 15 residues.

The V and J genes are TRBV14 and TRBJ2-7; perhaps TRBD2 as D (6 bases). The CDR3 runs to 16 residues. Trimming pared 1 base from V and 2 bases from J, leaving 15 bases between. The germline CDR1 and CDR2 sequences are SGHDN and FVKESK. In DNA, the CDR3 is TGTGCCAGCAGCCAAGTGGGACTCTTAACGACCTACGAGCAGTACTTC. Translation: CASSQVGLLTTYEQYF.

This sequence joins TRBV5-1 and TRBJ2-3; tentative D call: TRBD1 (6 bases). The CDR3 is 15 amino acids. Germline V gene lookup returns CDR1 SGHRS and CDR2 YFSETQ. Trimming removed 4 bases at V and 0 bases at J, with 12 bases between. CDR3 sequence: CASSGDTPSTDTQYF. In nucleotides, the CDR3 is TGCGCCAGCAGCGGGGACACCCCTAGCACAGATACGCAGTATTTT.